This T cell receptor (beta chain) was documented in a study of blood T cell repertoires in COVID-19. Looking at the study overall: Nucleic acid was either cDNA or gDNA, and it came from T cells, B-cell-depleted T cells, or PBMCs.

Germline CDR1 reads SGHTA; CDR2 reads FQGTGA. The trim removed 5 bases at V and 6 bases at J, leaving 12 bases unmatched. The CDR3 covers 15 residues. Individuals drawn from 20 to 30 US areas were roughly 18 to 89 years old. Participant reports of clinical history set cohort assignment. Sequencing was performed with immunoSEQ multiplex PCR; in TCRdb, only in-frame clones are kept and a portion is missing. Of around 470,000 clones listed, 90% are singletons. This chain joins TRBV7-3 and TRBJ2-5; 7 bases are shared with TRBD1. The sequencing sample was made of PBMCs or T cells enriched from blood (not recorded which). The clonotype was recovered from a man between 18 and 29 years old who had recovered from COVID-19. DNA for the CDR3: TGTGCCAGCAGCCCACCAGACAGGGTCTTGAAGACCCAGTACTTC. Its translation: CASSPPDRVLKTQYF.